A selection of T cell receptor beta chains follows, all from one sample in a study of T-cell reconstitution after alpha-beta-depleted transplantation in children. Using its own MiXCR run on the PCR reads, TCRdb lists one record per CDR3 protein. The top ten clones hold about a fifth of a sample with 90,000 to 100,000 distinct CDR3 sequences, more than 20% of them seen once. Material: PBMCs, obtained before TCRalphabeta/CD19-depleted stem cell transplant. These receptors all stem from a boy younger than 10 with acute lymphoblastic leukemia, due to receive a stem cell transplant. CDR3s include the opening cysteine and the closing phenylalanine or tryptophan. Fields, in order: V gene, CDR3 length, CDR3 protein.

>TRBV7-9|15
CASSLGRDRVYGYTF
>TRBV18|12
CASSGAADTQYF
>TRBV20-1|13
CSAVQGLSGELFF
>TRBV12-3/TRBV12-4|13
CASSRTTSYEQYF
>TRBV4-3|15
CASSQTSGRIDEQFF
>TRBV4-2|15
CASSQDLAGVLEQYF
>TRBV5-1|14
CASSLDRGEEKLFF
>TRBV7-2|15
CASSVVGNGYNEQFF
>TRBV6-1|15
CASSSRTGNQETQYF
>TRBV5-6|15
CASSPSGGASGTQYF